Shown below are 15 T cell receptor beta chains from a single sample sequenced in a study of early T cells in non-severe SARS-CoV-2 infection. One entry per CDR3 protein results from TCRdb running MiXCR on the 5' RACE reads. The sample includes more than 65,000 distinct CDR3 sequences, approximately 14% seen only once; the top ten take about 1.4%. Sequenced: whole blood. The receptors stem from an adult who was a healthcare worker with PCR-confirmed SARS-CoV-2 infection or an uninfected control (not recorded which).

This clonotype has more than one count but fewer than ten. CDR3 protein: CASSSGLNTEAFF. CDR3 DNA: TGTGCCAGCAGCTCGGGTCTCAACACTGAAGCTTTCTTT. The J gene is TRBJ1-1, the V gene TRBV7-2; no reliable D call. The germline V gene encodes CDR1 SGHTA and CDR2 FQGNSA. The CDR3 totals 13 residues. V lost 4 bases to trimming and J lost 2 bases, with 8 bases between them.

This chain links TRBV3-1 with TRBJ1-1; D gene ambiguous. V was shortened by 1 base and J by 0 bases, with 9 bases between the two germline ends. CDR1 and CDR2 from the germline V gene are LGHDT and YNNKEL (reference sequence). The CDR3 has 15 amino acids. The CDR3 spells CASSQAPPMNTEAFF. The CDR3 DNA is TGTGCCAGCAGCCAAGCCCCACCCATGAACACTGAAGCTTTCTTT.

Only a few counts were recorded for this clonotype. This rearrangement joins TRBV4-2 to TRBJ1-1; 12 bases agree with TRBD1. CDR1 LGHNA and CDR2 YNFKEQ come from the germline V gene. After removal of 1 base from V and 6 bases from J, the junction contained 6 bases not matched to a gene. CDR3 length: 16 amino acids. The CDR3 DNA reads as TGTGCCAGCAGCCAAGCTCCGGGACAGGGGGCCTCTGAAGCTTTCTTT. Protein: CASSQAPGQGASEAFF.

This clonotype was observed many times. This rearrangement joins TRBV20-1 to TRBJ2-3, with a tentative D call TRBD2 (6 bases). This CDR3 has 13 amino acids. Trimming removed 6 bases at V and 3 bases at J, with 13 bases between. The germline V gene encodes CDR1 DFQATT and CDR2 SNEGSKA (reference sequence). CDR3 bases: TGCAGTGCCCACGGAGGGTGGACAGATACGCAGTATTTT. The encoded protein is CSAHGGWTDTQYF.

The chain employs TRBV6-1 and TRBJ1-6, with D possibly TRBD1 on 5 matching bases. The CDR3 is 17 residues long. Per germline, CDR1 MNHNS and CDR2 SASEGT. Between the trimmed V and J ends, which lost 4 bases and 10 bases, there was a span of 23 bases. CDR3 in amino acids: CASSGQFISGHTSPLHF. DNA for the CDR3: TGTGCCAGCAGTGGCCAGTTTATTTCCGGACATACCTCACCCCTCCACTTT.

This clonotype was found many times. The rearrangement uses TRBV5-4 and TRBJ2-2; TRBD2 matches 8 bases. Germline V gives CDR1 SGHNT, CDR2 YYREEE (reference sequence). The CDR3 is made up of 18 amino acids. V shed 0 bases, J shed 4 bases, and the junction held 11 bases outside the gene matches. The CDR3 coding sequence is TGTGCCAGCAGCTTGGGACTCCGGACTAGCAGACTCACCGGGGAGCTGTTTTTT. Its translation is CASSLGLRTSRLTGELFF.

This clonotype was detected a few times. The chain uses TRBV18 and TRBJ1-3, with TRBD1 matching 9 bases. This CDR3 is built from 16 residues. The V segment lost 2 bases and the J segment 1 base; nucleotides outside the gene matches: 3. Germline V gene sequence: CDR1 KGHSH, CDR2 LQKENI. For the CDR3, the DNA is TGTGCCAGCTCACCAGGACAGGGGAGGTCTGGAAACACCATATATTTT. It is translated as CASSPGQGRSGNTIYF.

This clonotype showed up just a few times. The chain couples TRBV20-1 to TRBJ1-4; the D gene is possibly TRBD1 (6 bases). The CDR3 extends over 13 amino acids. V was clipped by 3 bases and J by 10 bases, with 15 bases between them. Germline loops: CDR1 DFQATT, CDR2 SNEGSKA (reference sequence). CDR3 coding DNA: TGCAGTGCTAGTCCCCAGGGGAGGGCAAAACTGTTTTTT. Translation: CSASPQGRAKLFF.

This clonotype occurred many times. V usage is TRBV3-1 and J usage is TRBJ2-7; possible D gene TRBD1, 5 bases. The CDR3 contains 13 residues. The ends were cut back, 4 bases at V and 3 bases at J, with 10 bases in the middle. Germline assignment: CDR1 LGHDT and CDR2 YNNKEL (reference sequence). The CDR3 region has the DNA TGTGCCAGCAGCCCCCTTCAGGGCTACGAGCAGTACTTC. Translation: CASSPLQGYEQYF.

The J gene is TRBJ2-1, the V gene TRBV29-1, with D perhaps TRBD1 (7 bases). Germline V gene data show CDR1 as SQVTM and CDR2 as ANQGSEA. The CDR3 loop spans 15 amino acids. Trimming pared 0 bases from V and 5 bases from J, leaving 14 bases between. This CDR3 is CSVEERGQNDNEQFF. CDR3 DNA: TGCAGCGTTGAAGAGCGGGGACAGAACGACAATGAGCAGTTCTTC.

The rearrangement uses TRBV7-9 and TRBJ2-5; 9 positions match TRBD1. CDR3 length: 16 amino acids. With 6 bases clipped from V and 1 base from J, the junction kept 9 bases outside the gene matches. Germline V gene data show CDR1 as SEHNR and CDR2 as FQNEAQ (reference sequence). CDR3 in DNA: TGTGCCAGCAGTTATGGTGGACAGGGGCCCCAAGAGACCCAGTACTTC. It yields the protein CASSYGGQGPQETQYF.

This clonotype came up many times. The V call is TRBV7-2, the J call TRBJ1-5, with D hard to call. Trimming cost V 1 base and J 4 bases, with 11 bases left between them. Germline CDR1 and CDR2: SGHTA and FQGNSA. The CDR3 is 15 amino acids. The CDR3: CASSLDGRGNQPQHF. In DNA form, the CDR3 reads TGTGCCAGCAGCTTAGACGGGCGGGGTAATCAGCCCCAGCATTTT.

This clonotype was seen ten or more times. The chain links TRBV27 to TRBJ2-7; D may be TRBD2 (5 bases). The CDR3 has 14 residues. The V and J ends lost 1 base and 3 bases respectively, with 10 bases between them. Germline V gives CDR1 MNHEY, CDR2 SMNVEV (reference sequence). The CDR3 loop is CASSLFGGSYEQYF. The CDR3 region has the DNA TGTGCCAGCAGTTTATTCGGAGGAAGCTACGAGCAGTACTTC.

The chain has TRBV6-2 or TRBV6-3 and TRBJ1-2; D uncertain. CDR1 and CDR2 (germline): MNHEY, SVGEGT. The CDR3 is 16 residues long. V was shortened by 4 bases and J by 4 bases, with 19 bases between the two germline ends. CDR3 nucleotides: TGTGCCAGCAGTTCCCACCGTTCGGGAGTGCTCTATGGCTACACCTTC. This encodes CASSSHRSGVLYGYTF.

Many counts were recorded for this clonotype. CDR3 sequence reads: CASSFSRDETQYF. In nucleotides, the CDR3 is TGTGCCAGCAGCTTCAGCAGGGACGAGACCCAGTACTTC. The V and J genes are TRBV7-2 and TRBJ2-5; either TRBD1 or TRBD2 may fit D (5 bases each). This CDR3 spans 13 amino acids. Germline loops: CDR1 SGHTA, CDR2 FQGNSA. The V end was cut by 3 bases, the J end by 5 bases, with 10 bases between.